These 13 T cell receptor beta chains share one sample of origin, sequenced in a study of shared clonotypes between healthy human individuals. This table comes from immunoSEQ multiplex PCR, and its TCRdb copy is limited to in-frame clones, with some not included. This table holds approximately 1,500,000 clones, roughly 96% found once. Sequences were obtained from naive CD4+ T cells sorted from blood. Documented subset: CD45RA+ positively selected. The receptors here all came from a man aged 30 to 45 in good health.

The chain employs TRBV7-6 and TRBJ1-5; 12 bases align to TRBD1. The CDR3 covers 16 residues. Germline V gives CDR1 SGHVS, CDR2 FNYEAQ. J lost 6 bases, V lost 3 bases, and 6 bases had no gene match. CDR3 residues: CASSLGGQGAGQPQHF. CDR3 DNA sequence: TGTGCCAGCAGCTTGGGGGGACAGGGGGCAGGTCAGCCCCAGCATTTT.

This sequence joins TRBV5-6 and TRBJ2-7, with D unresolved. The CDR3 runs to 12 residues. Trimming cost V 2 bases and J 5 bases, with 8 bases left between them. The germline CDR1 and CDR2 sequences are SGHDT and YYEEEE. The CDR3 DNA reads TGTGCCAGCAGCTTTCTAGTTCACGAGCAGTACTTC. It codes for CASSFLVHEQYF.

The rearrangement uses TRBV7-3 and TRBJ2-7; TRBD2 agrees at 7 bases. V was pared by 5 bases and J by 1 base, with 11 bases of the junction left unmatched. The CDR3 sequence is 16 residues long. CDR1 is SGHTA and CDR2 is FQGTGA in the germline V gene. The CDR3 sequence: CASSQGLAEGSYEQYF. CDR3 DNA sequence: TGTGCCAGCAGCCAAGGCCTAGCGGAGGGGTCCTACGAGCAGTACTTC.

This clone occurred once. CDR3 coding DNA: TGTGCCAGCAGCGTAGATGGTAGCTGGGTCACAGATACGCAGTATTTT. Amino acid sequence: CASSVDGSWVTDTQYF. V gene TRBV9 combines with J gene TRBJ2-3; D ambiguous. The CDR3 has 16 residues. Germline CDR1 is SGDLS and CDR2 is YYNGEE. The V end lost 0 bases, the J end lost 2 bases, and 13 bases lay between the germline ends.

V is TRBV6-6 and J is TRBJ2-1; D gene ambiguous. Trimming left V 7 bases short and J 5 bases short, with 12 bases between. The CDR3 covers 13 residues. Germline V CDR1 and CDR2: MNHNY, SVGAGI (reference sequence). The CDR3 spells CASTFYGDNEQFF. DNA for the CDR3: TGTGCCAGCACCTTTTATGGGGACAATGAGCAGTTCTTC.

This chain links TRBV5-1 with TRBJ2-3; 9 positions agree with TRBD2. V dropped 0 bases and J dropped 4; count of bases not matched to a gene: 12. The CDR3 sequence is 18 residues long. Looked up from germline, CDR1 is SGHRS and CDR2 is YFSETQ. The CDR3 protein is CASSLVASGTPTSDTQYF. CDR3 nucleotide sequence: TGCGCCAGCAGCTTGGTGGCTAGCGGGACCCCTACCTCAGATACGCAGTATTTT.

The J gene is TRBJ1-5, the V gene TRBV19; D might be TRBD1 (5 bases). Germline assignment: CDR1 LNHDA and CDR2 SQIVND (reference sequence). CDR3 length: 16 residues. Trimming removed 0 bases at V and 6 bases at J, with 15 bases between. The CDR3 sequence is CASSIDLEQDRQPQHF. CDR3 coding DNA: TGTGCCAGTAGTATAGATCTCGAACAGGATCGTCAGCCCCAGCATTTT.

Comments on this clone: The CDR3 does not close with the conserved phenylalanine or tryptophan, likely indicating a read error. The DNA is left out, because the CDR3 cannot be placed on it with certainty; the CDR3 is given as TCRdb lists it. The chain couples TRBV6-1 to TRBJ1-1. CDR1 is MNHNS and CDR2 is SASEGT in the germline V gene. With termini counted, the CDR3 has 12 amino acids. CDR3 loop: CASSEAGPRLNL.

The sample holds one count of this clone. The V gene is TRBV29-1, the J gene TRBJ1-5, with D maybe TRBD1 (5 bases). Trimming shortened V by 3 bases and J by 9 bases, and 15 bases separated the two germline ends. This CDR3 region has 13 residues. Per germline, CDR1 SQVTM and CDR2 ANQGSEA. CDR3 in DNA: TGCAGCGTTGAGGCGGGAACCGGGGCGCCCCAGCATTTT. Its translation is CSVEAGTGAPQHF.

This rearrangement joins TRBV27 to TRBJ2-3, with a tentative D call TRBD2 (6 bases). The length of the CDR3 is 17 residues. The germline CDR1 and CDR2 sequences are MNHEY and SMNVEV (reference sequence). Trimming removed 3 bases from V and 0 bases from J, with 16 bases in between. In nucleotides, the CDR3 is TGTGCCAGCAGTTTCATCGCGCGCAGCGGGAGCACAGATACGCAGTATTTT. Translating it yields CASSFIARSGSTDTQYF.

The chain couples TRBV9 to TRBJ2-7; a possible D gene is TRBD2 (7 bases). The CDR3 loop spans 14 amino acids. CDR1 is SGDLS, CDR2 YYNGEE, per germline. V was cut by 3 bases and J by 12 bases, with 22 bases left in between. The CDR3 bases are TGTGCCAGCAGCGCCTGGGGGGGGGCCTCCGGACTGTACTTC. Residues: CASSAWGGASGLYF.

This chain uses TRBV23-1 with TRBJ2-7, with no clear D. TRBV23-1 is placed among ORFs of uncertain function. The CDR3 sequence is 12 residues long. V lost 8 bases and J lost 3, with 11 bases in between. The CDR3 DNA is TGCGCCAGCCGACACCATGACTACGAGCAGTACTTC. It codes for CASRHHDYEQYF.

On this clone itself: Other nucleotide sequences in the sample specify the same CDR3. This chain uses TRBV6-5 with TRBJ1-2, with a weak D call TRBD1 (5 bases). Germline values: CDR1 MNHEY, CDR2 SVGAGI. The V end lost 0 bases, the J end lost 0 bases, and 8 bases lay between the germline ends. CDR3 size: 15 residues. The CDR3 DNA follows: TGTGCCAGCAGTTACTCGAGGGACGCTAACTATGGCTACACCTTC. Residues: CASSYSRDANYGYTF.